The 6 T cell receptor beta chains given below trace back to one sample, sequenced in a study of T cell changes during pregnancy in multiple sclerosis. Produced via immunoSEQ multiplex PCR; TCRdb's table is partial and in-frame only. The repertoire has 84,000 or so clones, 94% of them found once; the top ten carry under 0.85%. The sequences come from peripheral blood, collected in the third trimester of pregnancy. The origin of the receptors is a female donor with multiple sclerosis, enrolled in a pregnancy study.

For the CDR3, the DNA is TGTGCCAGCAGCTGGGACAGGCCACCCTACGAGCAGTACTTC. It yields the protein CASSWDRPPYEQYF. V usage is TRBV5-4 and J usage is TRBJ2-7, with TRBD1 matching over 8 bases. V was clipped by 3 bases and J by 2 bases; unmatched bases: 4. This CDR3 is built from 14 residues. Germline CDR1 SGHNT, CDR2 YYREEE (reference sequence).

The chain uses TRBV6-5 and TRBJ2-3; TRBD1 agrees at 9 bases. Germline loops: CDR1 MNHEY, CDR2 SVGAGI. CDR3 length: 14 residues. Trimming at V came to 6 bases and at J to 6 bases, leaving 7 bases not matched to a gene. The CDR3 sequence: CASRIQGASDTQYF. CDR3 nucleotide sequence: TGTGCCAGCAGGATACAGGGGGCATCGGATACGCAGTATTTT.

The chain recombines TRBV2 with TRBJ2-7, with TRBD1 matching over 9 bases. CDR1 is SNHLY and CDR2 is FYNNEI in the germline V gene. The CDR3 extends over 16 amino acids. V lost 1 base to trimming and J lost 3 bases; unmatched junction nucleotides: 7. CDR3 region: CASSEVYGTGNYEQYF. The CDR3 nucleotides read TGTGCCAGCAGTGAAGTATATGGGACAGGGAACTACGAGCAGTACTTC.

This chain uses TRBV18 with TRBJ2-5; 9 bases are shared with TRBD2. The germline V gene encodes CDR1 KGHSH and CDR2 LQKENI. The CDR3 has 14 amino acids. V shed 6 bases, J shed 4 bases, and the junction held 6 bases outside the gene matches. CDR3 protein: CASSVSGSPETQYF. The CDR3 coding sequence is TGTGCCAGCTCCGTTAGCGGGAGTCCAGAGACCCAGTACTTC.

This clone was seen a few times. Its ends do not fully match the called genes, so a read error is possible. The rearrangement links TRBV9 to TRBJ1-1; 9 bases agree with TRBD1. The CDR3 length is 13 residues. Germline-derived CDR1 and CDR2 are SGDLS and YYNGEE. CDR3 nucleotides: TGTGCCAGCACCGTAACCGGGACAGGGGAAGCTTTCTTT. Translation: CASTVTGTGEAFF.

This chain uses TRBV6-1 with TRBJ2-3; unclear D gene. V lost 6 bases to trimming and J lost 6 bases, with 7 bases between them. Germline loops: CDR1 MNHNS, CDR2 SASEGT. This CDR3 region has 11 residues. The CDR3 sequence: CASSPGDTQYF. The CDR3 nucleotides read TGTGCCAGCAGCCCCGGGGATACGCAGTATTTT.